The next 8 T cell receptor beta chains were all read from a single sample in a study of cytomegalovirus exposure and HLA in healthy donors. Vbeta (60) and Jbeta (13) primers were used in the PCR. Profiling relied on immunoSEQ multiplex PCR, and the TCRdb table lists in-frame clones only, not all of them. This sample has roughly 100,000 clones, with 60% to 75% found just once. The sample was PBMCs. These receptors were obtained from a male donor in good health and CMV-seropositive.

The V call is TRBV15, the J call TRBJ2-1, with TRBD2 as a possible D gene (6 bases). Looked up from germline, CDR1 is LNHNV and CDR2 is YYDKDF (reference sequence). The CDR3 spans 15 residues. V lost 2 bases to trimming and J lost 12 bases, with 20 bases between them. The DNA for the CDR3 is TGTGCCACCAGCAGATACCGGGACTCCTCAGAGGCGCAGTTCTTC. Translating gives CATSRYRDSSEAQFF.

The chain links TRBV27 to TRBJ2-7, with 10 bases identical to TRBD1. This CDR3 is 17 amino acids long. J was trimmed by 3 bases and V by 3 bases; bases with no gene match: 11. The germline CDR1 and CDR2 sequences are MNHEY and SMNVEV (reference sequence). DNA of the CDR3: TGTGCCAGCAGTTTTTGGGACAGGGGCAGAGGGGGCTACGAGCAGTACTTC. It is translated as CASSFWDRGRGGYEQYF.

The chain recombines TRBV15 with TRBJ2-1, with TRBD2 identical over 7 bases. Per the germline V gene, CDR1 is LNHNV and CDR2 is YYDKDF (reference sequence). The CDR3 has 15 amino acids. The junction had 5 bases not matched to a gene; V was cut back by 2 bases and J by 4 bases. The CDR3 nucleotides are TGTGCCACCAGCAGATGGGAGGGGCGGTACAATGAGCAGTTCTTC. Residues: CATSRWEGRYNEQFF.

The chain carries TRBV4-2 and TRBJ2-1; the D is unclear. The germline V and J ends were trimmed by 0 bases and 15 bases, with 15 bases remaining between them. The CDR3 spans 13 residues. Germline V gene data show CDR1 as LGHNA and CDR2 as YNFKEQ. The CDR3 loop reads CASSQEDRPLRFF. The CDR3 DNA reads TGTGCCAGCAGCCAAGAAGATCGCCCCCTGCGGTTCTTC.

There are a few counts of this clone. V gene TRBV5-6 combines with J gene TRBJ1-4; no definite D call. V was pared by 1 base and J by 2 bases, with 6 bases between. The CDR3 runs to 14 residues. The germline V gene encodes CDR1 SGHDT and CDR2 YYEEEE. This CDR3 reads CASSLRGTNEKLFF. CDR3 in DNA: TGTGCCAGCAGCTTGCGGGGTACTAATGAAAAACTGTTTTTT.

The V gene is TRBV21-1, the J gene TRBJ1-4; TRBD1, the D gene given by the table, was not confirmed from the DNA. TRBV21-1 represents a pseudogene. The CDR3 extends over 20 amino acids. This CDR3 reads CASSKASDRGRFPTNEKLFF. CDR3 in DNA: TGTGCCAGCAGCAAAGCATCGGACAGGGGGCGATTCCCAACTAATGAAAAACTGTTTTTT.

This rearrangement joins TRBV6-5 to TRBJ2-3; maybe TRBD1 (5 bases). Between the trimmed V and J ends, which lost 4 bases and 2 bases, there was a span of 13 bases. Germline V CDR1 and CDR2: MNHEY, SVGAGI. This CDR3 has 15 amino acids. CDR3 protein: CASSFRTPHTDTQYF. CDR3 in DNA: TGTGCCAGCAGTTTCCGGACACCTCACACAGATACGCAGTATTTT.

This sequence joins TRBV19 and TRBJ1-1; 7 positions agree with TRBD1. Germline loops: CDR1 LNHDA, CDR2 SQIVND (reference sequence). This CDR3 contains 13 residues. With 6 bases clipped from V and 5 bases from J, the junction kept 6 bases outside the gene matches. This chain's CDR3 is CASRSQQGTEAFF. The CDR3 DNA reads TGTGCCAGTAGGAGCCAACAGGGGACTGAAGCTTTCTTT.